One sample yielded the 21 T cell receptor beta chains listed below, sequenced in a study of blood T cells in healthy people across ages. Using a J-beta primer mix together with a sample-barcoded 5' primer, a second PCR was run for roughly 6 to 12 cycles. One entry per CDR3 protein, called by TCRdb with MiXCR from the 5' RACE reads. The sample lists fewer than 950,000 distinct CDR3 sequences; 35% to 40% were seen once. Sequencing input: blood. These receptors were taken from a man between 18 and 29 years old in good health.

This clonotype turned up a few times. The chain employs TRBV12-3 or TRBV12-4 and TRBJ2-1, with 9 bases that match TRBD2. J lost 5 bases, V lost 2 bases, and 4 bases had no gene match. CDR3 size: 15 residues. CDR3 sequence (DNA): TGTGCCAGCAGTTTACGGGCGGGGGGGGACAATGAGCAGTTCTTC. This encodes CASSLRAGGDNEQFF.

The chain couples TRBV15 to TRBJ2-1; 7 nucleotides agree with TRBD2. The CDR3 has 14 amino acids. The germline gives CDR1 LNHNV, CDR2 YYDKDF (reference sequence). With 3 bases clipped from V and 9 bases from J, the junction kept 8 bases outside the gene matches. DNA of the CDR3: TGTGCCACCAGCAGGCAGCGGGAAGCTAGTGAGCAGTTCTTC. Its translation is CATSRQREASEQFF.

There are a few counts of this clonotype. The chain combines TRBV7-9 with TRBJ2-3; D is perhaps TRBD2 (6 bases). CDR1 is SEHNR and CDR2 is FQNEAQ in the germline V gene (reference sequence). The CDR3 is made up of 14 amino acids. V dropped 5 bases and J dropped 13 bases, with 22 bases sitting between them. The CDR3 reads CASSPGVRGIVEYF. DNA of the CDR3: TGTGCCAGCAGCCCAGGAGTTCGGGGGATAGTAGAGTATTTT.

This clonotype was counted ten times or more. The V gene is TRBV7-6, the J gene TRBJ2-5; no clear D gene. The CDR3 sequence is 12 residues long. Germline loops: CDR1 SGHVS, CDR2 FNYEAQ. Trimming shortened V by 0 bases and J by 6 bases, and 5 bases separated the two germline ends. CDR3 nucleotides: TGTGCCAGCAGCTTAGCGCGAAAGACCCAGTACTTC. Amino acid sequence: CASSLARKTQYF.

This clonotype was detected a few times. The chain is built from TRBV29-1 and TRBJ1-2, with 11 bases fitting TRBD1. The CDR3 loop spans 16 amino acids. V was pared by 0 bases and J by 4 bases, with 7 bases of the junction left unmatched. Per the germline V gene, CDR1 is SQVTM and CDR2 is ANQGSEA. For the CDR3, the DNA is TGCAGCGTTGAAGATCTGGGGACAGGGGGGCCCTATGGCTACACCTTC. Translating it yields CSVEDLGTGGPYGYTF. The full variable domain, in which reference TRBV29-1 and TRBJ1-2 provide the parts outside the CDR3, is SAVISQKPSRDICQRGTSLTIQCQVDSQVTMMFWYRQQPGQSLTLIATANQGSEATYESGFVIDKFPISRPNLTFSTLTVSNMSPEDSSIYLCSVEDLGTGGPYGYTFGSGTRLTVV.

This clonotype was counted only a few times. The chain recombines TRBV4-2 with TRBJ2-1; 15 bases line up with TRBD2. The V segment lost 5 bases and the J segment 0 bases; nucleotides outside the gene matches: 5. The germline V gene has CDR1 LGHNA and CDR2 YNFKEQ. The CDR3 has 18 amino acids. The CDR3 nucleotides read TGTGCCAGCAGCTACGGGACTAGCGGGGGGACCTCCTACAATGAGCAGTTCTTC. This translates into CASSYGTSGGTSYNEQFF.

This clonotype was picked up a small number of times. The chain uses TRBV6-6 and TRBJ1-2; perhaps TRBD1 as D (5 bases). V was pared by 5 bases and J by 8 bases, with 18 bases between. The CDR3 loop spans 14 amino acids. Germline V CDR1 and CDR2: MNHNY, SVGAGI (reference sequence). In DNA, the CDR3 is TGTGCCAGCAGTCCTCCTGCATGGGGGGGAGGCTACACCTTC. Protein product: CASSPPAWGGGYTF.

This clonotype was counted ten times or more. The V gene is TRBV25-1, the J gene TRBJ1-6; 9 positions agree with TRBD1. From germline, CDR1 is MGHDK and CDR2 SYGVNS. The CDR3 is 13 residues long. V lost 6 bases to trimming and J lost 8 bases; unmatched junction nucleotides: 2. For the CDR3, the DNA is TGTGCCAGCAGGGACAGGGGTTATTCACCCCTCCACTTT. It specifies CASRDRGYSPLHF.

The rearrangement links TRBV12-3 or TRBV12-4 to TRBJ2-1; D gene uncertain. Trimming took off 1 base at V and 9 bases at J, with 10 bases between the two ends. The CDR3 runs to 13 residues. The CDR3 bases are TGTGCCAGCAGTTTAGGCGGTGTTGGTGAGCAGTTCTTC. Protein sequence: CASSLGGVGEQFF.

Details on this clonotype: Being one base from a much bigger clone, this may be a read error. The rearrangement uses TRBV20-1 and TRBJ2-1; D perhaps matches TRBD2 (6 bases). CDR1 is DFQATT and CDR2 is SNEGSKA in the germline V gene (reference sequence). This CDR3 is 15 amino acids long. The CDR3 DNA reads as TGCAGTGCTAGAGGGGTAGCGGACCTCTACAATGAGCAGGTCTTC. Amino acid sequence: CSARGVADLYNEQVF.

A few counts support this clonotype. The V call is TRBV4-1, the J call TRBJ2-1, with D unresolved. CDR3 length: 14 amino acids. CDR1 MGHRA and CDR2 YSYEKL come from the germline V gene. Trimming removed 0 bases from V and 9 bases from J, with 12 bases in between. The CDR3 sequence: CASSQDRIPGEQFF. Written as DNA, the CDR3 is TGCGCCAGCAGCCAAGATCGTATCCCGGGTGAGCAGTTCTTC.

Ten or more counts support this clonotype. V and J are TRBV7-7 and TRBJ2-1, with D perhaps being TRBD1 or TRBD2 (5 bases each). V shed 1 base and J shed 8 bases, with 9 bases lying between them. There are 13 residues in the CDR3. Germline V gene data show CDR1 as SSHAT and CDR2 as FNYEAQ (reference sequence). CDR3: CASSLGDEDEQFF. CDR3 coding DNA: TGTGCCAGCAGCTTAGGGGACGAGGATGAGCAGTTCTTC.

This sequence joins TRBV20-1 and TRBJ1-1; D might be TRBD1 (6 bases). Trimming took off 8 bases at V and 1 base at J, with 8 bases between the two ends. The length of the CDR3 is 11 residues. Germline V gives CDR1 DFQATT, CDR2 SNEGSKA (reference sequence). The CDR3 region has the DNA TGCAGTTACAGGGAGAACACTGAAGCTTTCTTT. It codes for CSYRENTEAFF.

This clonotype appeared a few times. The CDR3 region is CASSRQRRGRNQPQHF. CDR3 nucleotide sequence: TGTGCCAGCAGCCGTCAGAGAAGGGGACGAAATCAGCCCCAGCATTTT. The chain joins TRBV21-1 to TRBJ1-5; TRBD1, the table's D call, lacks a check against the DNA. TRBV21-1 is labeled a pseudogene. CDR3 length: 16 residues.

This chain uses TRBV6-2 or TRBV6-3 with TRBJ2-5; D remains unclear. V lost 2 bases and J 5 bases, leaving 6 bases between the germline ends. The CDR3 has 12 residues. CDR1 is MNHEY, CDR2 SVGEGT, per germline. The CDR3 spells CASSYQGETQYF. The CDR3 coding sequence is TGTGCCAGCAGTTACCAAGGGGAGACCCAGTACTTC.

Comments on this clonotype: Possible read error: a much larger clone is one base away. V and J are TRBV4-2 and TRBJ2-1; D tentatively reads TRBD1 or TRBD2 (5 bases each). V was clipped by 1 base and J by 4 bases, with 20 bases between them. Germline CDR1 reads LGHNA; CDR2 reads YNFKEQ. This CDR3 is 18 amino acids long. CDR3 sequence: CASSQGLEAGIDYNEQFF. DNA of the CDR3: TGTGCCAGCAGCCAAGGTCTGGAGGCAGGGATAGATTACAATGAGCAGTTCTTC.

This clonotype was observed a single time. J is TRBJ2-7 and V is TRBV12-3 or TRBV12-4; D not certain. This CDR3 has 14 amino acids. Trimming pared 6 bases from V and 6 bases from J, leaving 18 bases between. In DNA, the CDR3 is TGTGCCAGCAGCTGGGTGGGTAGTCGAGGCGAGCAGTACTTC. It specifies CASSWVGSRGEQYF.

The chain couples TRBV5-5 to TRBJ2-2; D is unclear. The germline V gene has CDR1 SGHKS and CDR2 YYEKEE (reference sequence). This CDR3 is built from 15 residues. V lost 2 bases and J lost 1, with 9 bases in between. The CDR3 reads CASSLGQENTGELFF. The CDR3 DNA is TGTGCCAGCAGCTTAGGTCAGGAGAACACCGGGGAGCTGTTTTTT.

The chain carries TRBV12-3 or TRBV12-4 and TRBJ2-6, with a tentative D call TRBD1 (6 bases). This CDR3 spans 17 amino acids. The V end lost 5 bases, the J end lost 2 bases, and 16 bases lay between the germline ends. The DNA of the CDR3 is TGTGCCAGCAGTACCCTGACAGGTATCACTGGGGCCAACGTCCTGACTTTC. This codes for CASSTLTGITGANVLTF.

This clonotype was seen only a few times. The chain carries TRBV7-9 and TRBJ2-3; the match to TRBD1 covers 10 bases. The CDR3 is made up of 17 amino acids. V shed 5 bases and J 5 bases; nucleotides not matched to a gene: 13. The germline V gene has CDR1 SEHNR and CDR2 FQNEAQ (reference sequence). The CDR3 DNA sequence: TGTGCCAGCAGCGACTTATTCGGACAGGGGGTTAGAGATACGCAGTATTTT. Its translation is CASSDLFGQGVRDTQYF. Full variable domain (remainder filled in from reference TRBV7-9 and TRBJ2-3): DTGVSQNPRHKITKRGQNVTFRCDPISEHNRLYWYRQTLGQGPEFLTYFQNEAQLEKSRLLSDRFSAERPKGSFSTLEIQRTEQGDSAMYLCASSDLFGQGVRDTQYFGPGTRLTVL.

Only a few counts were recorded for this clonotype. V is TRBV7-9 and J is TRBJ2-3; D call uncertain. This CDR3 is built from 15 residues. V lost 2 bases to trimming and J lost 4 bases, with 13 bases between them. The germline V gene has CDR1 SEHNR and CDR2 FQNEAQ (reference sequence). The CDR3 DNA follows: TGTGCCAGCAGCTTAAACAGCAATGGTCCAGATACGCAGTATTTT. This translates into CASSLNSNGPDTQYF.